This T cell receptor (beta chain) was captured in a study of radiotherapy plus CTLA-4 blockade in lung cancer. Generated by immunoSEQ multiplex PCR, the TCRdb table keeps only in-frame clones and is missing some. The sample holds around 20,000 clones, around 88% seen once. CDR1 is SGHRS and CDR2 is YFSETQ in the germline V gene. V lost 4 bases, J lost 3 bases, and 15 bases stayed unmatched. The CDR3 has 19 residues. The sample was peripheral blood, taken from a patient treated with radiotherapy plus ipilimumab. The V gene is TRBV5-1, the J gene TRBJ2-7; 14 bases map to TRBD2. The TCR was taken from a human donor with non-small cell lung cancer whose response to radiotherapy plus ipilimumab could not be evaluated. This CDR3 reads CASSPTPRLAGGGNYEQYF. In DNA, the CDR3 is TGCGCCAGCAGCCCTACCCCAAGACTAGCGGGAGGGGGCAACTACGAGCAGTACTTC.